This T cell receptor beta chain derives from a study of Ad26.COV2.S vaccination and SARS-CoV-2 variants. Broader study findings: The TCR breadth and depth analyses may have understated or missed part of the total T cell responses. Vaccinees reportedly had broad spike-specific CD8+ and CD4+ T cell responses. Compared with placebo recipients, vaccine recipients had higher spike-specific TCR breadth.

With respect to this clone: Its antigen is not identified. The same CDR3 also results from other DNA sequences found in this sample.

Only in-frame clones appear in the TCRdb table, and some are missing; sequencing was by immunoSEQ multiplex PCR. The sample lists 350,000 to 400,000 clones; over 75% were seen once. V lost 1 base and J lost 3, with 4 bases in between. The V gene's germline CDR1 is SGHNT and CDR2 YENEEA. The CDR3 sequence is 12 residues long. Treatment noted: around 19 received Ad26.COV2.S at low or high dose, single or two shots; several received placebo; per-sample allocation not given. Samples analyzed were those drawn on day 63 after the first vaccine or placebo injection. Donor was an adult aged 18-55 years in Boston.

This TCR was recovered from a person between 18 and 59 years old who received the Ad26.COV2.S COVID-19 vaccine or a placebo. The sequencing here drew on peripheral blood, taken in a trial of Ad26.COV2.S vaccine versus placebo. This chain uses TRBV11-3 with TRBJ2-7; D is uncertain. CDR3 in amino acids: CASSLGVYEQYF. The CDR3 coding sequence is TGTGCCAGCAGCTTAGGGGTCTACGAGCAGTACTTC.